The 21 T cell receptor beta chains presented below share a single source sample, sequenced in a study of cytomegalovirus exposure and HLA in healthy donors. Clones were read by immunoSEQ multiplex PCR, and TCRdb kept only the in-frame ones, dropping some. The table shows hundreds of thousands of clones, with 70% to 90% occurring only once. Input material: PBMCs. All receptors come from a woman between 18 and 29 years old in good health and CMV-seronegative.

The DNA for the CDR3 is TGTGCCAGCACCCCAACCGGGACAATCGTTAACGAGCAGTACTTC. Protein product: CASTPTGTIVNEQYF. The chain uses TRBV2 and TRBJ2-7; D possibly corresponds to TRBD1 (6 bases). V lost 7 bases to trimming and J lost 5 bases, with 21 bases between them. This CDR3 is built from 15 residues. Looked up from germline, CDR1 is SNHLY and CDR2 is FYNNEI.

The chain links TRBV5-5 to TRBJ2-7, with TRBD2 matching 16 bases. The CDR3 has 18 amino acids. CDR1 is SGHKS and CDR2 is YYEKEE in the germline V gene (reference sequence). The ends lost 5 bases at V and 4 bases at J; junction bases unmatched: 12. The DNA for the CDR3 is TGTGCCAGCAGATTACAAACCGGGACTAGCGGGAGGGGGTACGAGCAGTACTTC. Translating gives CASRLQTGTSGRGYEQYF.

This rearrangement joins TRBV7-6 to TRBJ1-5, with D maybe TRBD1 (6 bases). Trimming cost V 1 base and J 3 bases, with 13 bases left between them. Germline CDR1 and CDR2: SGHVS and FNYEAQ. The CDR3 covers 16 residues. CDR3 sequence: CASSLVGGRDNQPQHF. The DNA of the CDR3 is TGTGCCAGCAGCTTAGTTGGGGGCAGGGACAATCAGCCCCAGCATTTT.

The chain has TRBV6-5 and TRBJ2-3, with TRBD2 matching over 10 bases. J lost 1 base, V lost 6 bases, and 1 base had no gene match. This CDR3 is built from 14 residues. Germline V gene sequence: CDR1 MNHEY, CDR2 SVGAGI. In DNA, the CDR3 is TGTGCCAGCAGAAGCGGGAGGGGCACAGATACGCAGTATTTT. It specifies CASRSGRGTDTQYF.

The chain couples TRBV2 to TRBJ2-1, with 11 positions matching TRBD2. Trimming removed 2 bases from V and 5 bases from J; junction bases left unmatched: 5. Germline V gives CDR1 SNHLY, CDR2 FYNNEI. The CDR3 spans 16 residues. This CDR3 is CASSESGLAAHNEQFF. CDR3 DNA: TGTGCCAGCAGTGAATCGGGACTAGCGGCCCACAATGAGCAGTTCTTC.

The chain links TRBV7-8 to TRBJ2-1; 10 positions agree with TRBD2. Germline CDR1 is SGHVS and CDR2 is FQNEAQ. The CDR3 runs to 17 residues. Germline trimming cut 0 bases from V and 8 bases from J; bases unmatched to any gene: 10. DNA for the CDR3: TGTGCCAGCAGCTTAGCGGAGCGGGAGGGCCCTGGGGATGAGCAGTTCTTC. It is translated as CASSLAEREGPGDEQFF.

The chain carries TRBV28 and TRBJ1-5; weak D call: TRBD1 (6 bases). The V gene lost 7 bases and the J gene lost 3 bases, with 7 bases spanning the gap. From germline, CDR1 is MDHEN and CDR2 SYDVKM. CDR3 length: 12 residues. CDR3 sequence reads: CASTGVNQPQHF. For the CDR3, the DNA is TGTGCCAGCACAGGGGTCAATCAGCCCCAGCATTTT.

The chain couples TRBV28 to TRBJ1-1; TRBD1 matches at 8 bases. Per the germline V gene, CDR1 is MDHEN and CDR2 is SYDVKM. CDR3 length: 14 amino acids. V was pared by 8 bases and J by 6 bases, with 11 bases of the junction left unmatched. The CDR3 DNA is TGTGCCAGCGTTGGGGACAGGAAGAGTGCTGAAGCTTTCTTT. It translates to CASVGDRKSAEAFF.

The gene calls are TRBV7-3 and TRBJ2-5, with 8 bases fitting TRBD1. The length of the CDR3 is 15 residues. Germline-derived CDR1 and CDR2 are SGHTA and FQGTGA. Trimming at V came to 0 bases and at J to 5 bases, leaving 5 bases not matched to a gene. The CDR3 DNA follows: TGTGCCAGCAGCTTAACATACAGGGGGGTTGAGACCCAGTACTTC. This encodes CASSLTYRGVETQYF.

J is TRBJ1-2 and V is TRBV2, with 12 bases identical to TRBD1. V lost 4 bases, J lost 6 bases, and 6 bases stayed unmatched. Germline CDR1 SNHLY, CDR2 FYNNEI. The CDR3 has 15 amino acids. The CDR3 DNA is TGTGCCAGCAGTGGGGGGACAGGGGGCGCGGATGGCTACACCTTC. Protein: CASSGGTGGADGYTF.

The chain uses TRBV27 and TRBJ1-5; unclear D gene. This CDR3 contains 14 residues. Germline V gene data show CDR1 as MNHEY and CDR2 as SMNVEV (reference sequence). Trimming pared 3 bases from V and 3 bases from J, leaving 9 bases between. CDR3 region: CASSFSGPNQPQHF. The CDR3 coding sequence is TGTGCCAGCAGTTTCTCGGGTCCCAATCAGCCCCAGCATTTT.

The chain uses TRBV7-9 and TRBJ1-2; unclear D gene. Trimming shortened V by 5 bases and J by 2 bases, and 9 bases separated the two germline ends. There are 13 residues in the CDR3. Germline V gene sequence: CDR1 SEHNR, CDR2 FQNEAQ (reference sequence). The CDR3 region is CASSQTGNYGYTF. DNA of the CDR3: TGTGCCAGCAGCCAAACCGGGAACTATGGCTACACCTTC. Full variable domain (missing parts from reference TRBV7-9 and TRBJ1-2): DTGVSQNPRHKITKRGQNVTFRCDPISEHNRLYWYRQTLGQGPEFLTYFQNEAQLEKSRLLSDRFSAERPKGSFSTLEIQRTEQGDSAMYLCASSQTGNYGYTFGSGTRLTVV.

The chain recombines TRBV4-1 with TRBJ2-1, with 13 bases matching TRBD2. V shed 1 base and J 7 bases; nucleotides not matched to a gene: 7. This CDR3 contains 17 residues. CDR1 is MGHRA, CDR2 YSYEKL, per germline. CDR3 in amino acids: CASSQGLAGGLGNEQFF. CDR3 DNA: TGCGCCAGCAGCCAAGGACTAGCGGGAGGACTGGGAAATGAGCAGTTCTTC.

The genes are TRBV5-1 and TRBJ2-3, with 7 bases matching TRBD1. The germline gives CDR1 SGHRS, CDR2 YFSETQ. With V trimmed by 5 bases and J by 2 bases, 8 bases remained unmatched. This CDR3 spans 15 amino acids. The CDR3 protein is CASRFGTASTDTQYF. The DNA for the CDR3 is TGCGCCAGCAGGTTCGGGACAGCTTCCACAGATACGCAGTATTTT.

This clone was seen repeatedly, ten times or more. The rearrangement joins TRBV21-1 to TRBJ2-7; TRBD1 is taken as the D call from the table, unchecked against the DNA. TRBV21-1 is annotated as a pseudogene. The CDR3 is made up of 16 amino acids. CDR3 residues: CASSKVDRTEPYEQYF. The CDR3 region has the DNA TGTGCCAGCAGCAAAGTGGATCGGACAGAGCCCTACGAGCAGTACTTC.

The chain carries TRBV7-3 and TRBJ2-2, with D possibly being TRBD2 (6 bases). Germline CDR1 SGHTA, CDR2 FQGTGA. Deletions cut 5 bases from V and 4 bases from J, with 14 bases between. CDR3 size: 15 residues. DNA of the CDR3: TGTGCCAGCAGCCCTACTAGGGGAGGCACCGGGGAGCTGTTTTTT. Its protein product is CASSPTRGGTGELFF.

V is TRBV12-1 and J is TRBJ2-7; TRBD1, the table's D call, was not compared with the DNA. TRBV12-1 is a listed pseudogene. The CDR3 consists of 14 residues. The CDR3 region is CARKGQGKPWEQYF. CDR3 coding DNA: TGTGCCAGAAAAGGACAGGGAAAACCGTGGGAGCAGTACTTC.

The gene calls are TRBV27 and TRBJ2-5; tentatively, D is TRBD1 (6 bases). The CDR3 runs to 14 residues. The germline gives CDR1 MNHEY, CDR2 SMNVEV (reference sequence). V lost 3 bases to trimming and J lost 4 bases, with 12 bases between them. CDR3 in DNA: TGTGCCAGCAGTTTCCGGGACACCGGAGAGACCCAGTACTTC. It codes for CASSFRDTGETQYF.

The V and J genes are TRBV5-6 and TRBJ2-2, with 9 bases that match TRBD1. Per the germline V gene, CDR1 is SGHDT and CDR2 is YYEEEE. V lost 4 bases to trimming and J lost 5 bases; unmatched junction nucleotides: 6. This CDR3 spans 15 amino acids. The chain's CDR3 is CASSLRDRETGELFF. The CDR3 DNA follows: TGTGCCAGCAGCCTCCGGGACAGGGAGACCGGGGAGCTGTTTTTT. Full variable domain (remainder filled in from reference TRBV5-6 and TRBJ2-2): DAGVTQSPTHLIKTRGQQVTLRCSPKSGHDTVSWYQQALGQGPQFIFQYYEEEERQRGNFPDRFSGHQFPNYSSELNVNALLLGDSALYLCASSLRDRETGELFFGEGSRLTVL.

This sequence joins TRBV28 and TRBJ1-2, with 11 bases fitting TRBD1. Per the germline V gene, CDR1 is MDHEN and CDR2 is SYDVKM. This CDR3 is 18 amino acids long. V was clipped by 3 bases and J by 0 bases; unmatched bases: 9. The CDR3, as DNA: TGTGCCAGCAGTTTGGGACAGGGGGGGGTGAAAGCTAACTATGGCTACACCTTC. It encodes CASSLGQGGVKANYGYTF.

The rearrangement links TRBV6-1 to TRBJ2-7; 7 bases line up with TRBD1. The germline V gene encodes CDR1 MNHNS and CDR2 SASEGT. The V gene end was trimmed by 6 bases and the J gene end by 1 base; junction bases not matched to a gene: 9. This CDR3 contains 15 residues. The chain's CDR3 is CASRTRQGSSYEQYF. CDR3 bases: TGTGCCAGCAGGACCCGACAGGGAAGTTCCTACGAGCAGTACTTC.